This T cell receptor (beta chain) was obtained from a study of blood T cell repertoires in COVID-19. Sequencing was performed with immunoSEQ multiplex PCR; in TCRdb, only in-frame clones are kept and a portion is missing. The data hold just over 35,000 clones, with about 88% observed a single time. This clone was seen a single time. J lost 5 bases, V lost 3 bases, and 4 bases had no gene match. The CDR3 is 15 residues long. Germline assignment: CDR1 MNHNS and CDR2 SASEGT. The sequenced material came from peripheral blood. The TCR comes from a human donor in a cohort sampled during active COVID-19. The chain employs TRBV6-1 and TRBJ2-1; 10 bases map to TRBD1. CDR3 DNA: TGTGCCAGCAGTGACCGGACAGGGGGAAACAATGAGCAGTTCTTC. It encodes CASSDRTGGNNEQFF.